These 16 T cell receptor beta chains originate from one sample sequenced in a study of blood T cell repertoires in COVID-19. The repertoire was sequenced with immunoSEQ multiplex PCR; TCRdb's copy has only in-frame clones and lacks some. The sample shows about 160,000 clones, over 85% of them seen only once. What was sequenced was peripheral blood. The receptors derive from a woman in her fifties or sixties with acute or convalescent COVID-19.

The chain couples TRBV2 to TRBJ2-5; D may be TRBD2 (6 bases). The CDR3 totals 15 residues. Germline V gene lookup returns CDR1 SNHLY and CDR2 FYNNEI. Trimming removed 7 bases from V and 4 bases from J, with 19 bases in between. The CDR3 is CASIRLGGAGETQYF. CDR3 bases: TGTGCCAGCATCAGACTAGGAGGGGCGGGAGAGACCCAGTACTTC.

This rearrangement joins TRBV7-9 to TRBJ1-1; 8 bases fit TRBD1. V lost 2 bases to trimming and J lost 5 bases; unmatched junction nucleotides: 7. The CDR3 runs to 15 residues. From germline, CDR1 is SEHNR and CDR2 FQNEAQ (reference sequence). CDR3 DNA: TGTGCCAGCAGCTTAACCGACAGGGGATATACTGAAGCTTTCTTT. It encodes CASSLTDRGYTEAFF. Looking up the rest from reference TRBV7-9 and TRBJ1-1 gives the full variable domain: DTGVSQNPRHKITKRGQNVTFRCDPISEHNRLYWYRQTLGQGPEFLTYFQNEAQLEKSRLLSDRFSAERPKGSFSTLEIQRTEQGDSAMYLCASSLTDRGYTEAFFGQGTRLTVV.

This clone has only one observation. The chain employs TRBV24-1 and TRBJ1-2; maybe TRBD1 (6 bases). Germline CDR1 KGHDR, CDR2 SFDVKD. The CDR3 runs 13 residues. The germline V and J ends were trimmed by 0 bases and 8 bases, with 9 bases remaining between them. The CDR3 DNA sequence: TGTGCCACCAGTGATTTGGCAGGGGACGGCTACACCTTC. It is translated as CATSDLAGDGYTF.

The chain has TRBV4-3 and TRBJ2-7; weak D call: TRBD1 (5 bases). Trimming took 1 base from V and 1 from J, leaving 8 bases between them. CDR1 and CDR2 (germline): LGHNA, YSLEER. The CDR3 is made up of 14 amino acids. CDR3 sequence reads: CASSQGSGSYEQYF. The CDR3 DNA reads TGCGCCAGCAGCCAAGGGTCAGGGTCCTACGAGCAGTACTTC.

V and J are TRBV9 and TRBJ1-4, with 7 bases fitting TRBD1. V dropped 4 bases and J dropped 5; count of bases not matched to a gene: 11. Germline CDR1 and CDR2: SGDLS and YYNGEE. The CDR3 consists of 16 residues. This CDR3 reads CASSPRTGTINEKLFF. For the CDR3, the DNA is TGTGCCAGCAGCCCCCGGACAGGCACGATAAATGAAAAACTGTTTTTT.

The V and J genes are TRBV11-2 and TRBJ2-1; perhaps TRBD2 as D (7 bases). The CDR3 length is 15 residues. Trimming shortened V by 5 bases and J by 9 bases, and 20 bases separated the two germline ends. Germline-derived CDR1 and CDR2 are SGHAT and FQNNGV. The DNA for the CDR3 is TGTGCCAGCAGCCCCAGGACTAGAGGGGGGTTTGAGCAGTTCTTC. Protein product: CASSPRTRGGFEQFF.

This clone has just one count. The gene calls are TRBV10-1 and TRBJ2-7; 11 nucleotides match TRBD1. The germline CDR1 and CDR2 sequences are WNHNN and SYGVQD (reference sequence). The CDR3 sequence is 15 residues long. With 6 bases clipped from V and 0 bases from J, the junction kept 4 bases outside the gene matches. The CDR3 here is CASSEGQGDSYEQYF. CDR3 DNA sequence: TGCGCCAGCAGCGAGGGACAGGGGGACTCCTACGAGCAGTACTTC.

V is TRBV5-4 and J is TRBJ2-6; 7 nucleotides line up with TRBD1. Germline V gene data show CDR1 as SGHNT and CDR2 as YYREEE (reference sequence). This CDR3 has 16 residues. After removal of 5 bases from V and 0 bases from J, the junction contained 5 bases not matched to a gene. CDR3 sequence reads: CASRGQRRSGANVLTF. The DNA for the CDR3 is TGTGCCAGCAGGGGACAGCGACGCTCTGGGGCCAACGTCCTGACTTTC.

J is TRBJ1-2 and V is TRBV5-4, with a tentative D call TRBD1 (6 bases). V lost 0 bases and J lost 6, with 12 bases in between. The CDR3 is 14 amino acids. Germline V gene lookup returns CDR1 SGHNT and CDR2 YYREEE (reference sequence). CDR3 in amino acids: CASSLVGALHGYTF. The CDR3 region has the DNA TGTGCCAGCAGCTTGGTGGGGGCGCTTCATGGCTACACCTTC.

The rearrangement links TRBV11-2 to TRBJ1-2; TRBD1 matches 7 bases. In germline, CDR1 is SGHAT, CDR2 FQNNGV. The CDR3 length is 15 residues. The ends lost 0 bases at V and 4 bases at J; junction bases unmatched: 5. CDR3 DNA sequence: TGTGCCAGCAGCTTAGACGGCAGGGGGGCCTATGGCTACACCTTC. Its translation is CASSLDGRGAYGYTF.

The J gene is TRBJ2-7, the V gene TRBV13; TRBD2 is a possible D gene (6 bases). CDR1 and CDR2 from the germline V gene are PRHDT and FYEKMQ (reference sequence). V lost 3 bases to trimming and J lost 3 bases, with 9 bases between them. The CDR3 runs to 13 residues. This chain's CDR3 is CASSFGTDYEQYF. In DNA, the CDR3 is TGTGCCAGCAGCTTCGGGACTGACTACGAGCAGTACTTC.

V gene TRBV3-1 (or the pseudogene TRBV3-2) combines with J gene TRBJ1-4, with TRBD1 as a possible D gene (6 bases). CDR3 length: 13 residues. The germline V gene encodes CDR1 LGHDT and CDR2 YNNKEL (reference sequence). V lost 3 bases and J 5 bases, leaving 7 bases between the germline ends. Here the CDR3 DNA reads TGTGCCAGCAGCCAGGGGGCGAATGAAAAACTGTTTTTT. Protein product: CASSQGANEKLFF.

The rearrangement links TRBV4-1 to TRBJ2-7; 10 nucleotides agree with TRBD2. V lost 4 bases, J lost 7 bases, and 10 bases stayed unmatched. Looked up from germline, CDR1 is MGHRA and CDR2 is YSYEKL. The CDR3 spans 15 residues. The CDR3 nucleotides are TGCGCCAGCAGCCTATCCGGGACTAGCGATCGGGAGCAGTACTTC. Protein: CASSLSGTSDREQYF.

This clone was seen only a few times. This chain connects TRBV6-5 to TRBJ2-7, with TRBD1 identical over 7 bases. CDR3 size: 13 residues. J was trimmed by 0 bases and V by 5 bases; bases with no gene match: 1. CDR1 is MNHEY, CDR2 SVGAGI, per germline. DNA of the CDR3: TGTGCCAGCAGTCGACAGGGCTCCTACGAGCAGTACTTC. This encodes CASSRQGSYEQYF.

The V gene is TRBV7-9, the J gene TRBJ2-3; possible D gene TRBD1, 5 bases. This CDR3 comprises 12 residues. The V and J ends lost 1 base and 9 bases respectively, with 8 bases between them. Germline CDR1 SEHNR, CDR2 FQNEAQ (reference sequence). The CDR3 spells CASSLGGKTQYF. The DNA for the CDR3 is TGTGCCAGCAGCTTAGGGGGCAAGACGCAGTATTTT.

This chain connects TRBV6-1 to TRBJ2-1; D unclear. V gave up 2 bases and J gave up 8 bases, with 7 bases separating them. The CDR3 sequence is 12 residues long. Germline loops: CDR1 MNHNS, CDR2 SASEGT. The CDR3 nucleotides read TGTGCCAGCAGTGAATTGGGCCATGAGCAGTTCTTC. Translation: CASSELGHEQFF.